This TCR beta chain was found in a study of Graves' ophthalmopathy and Graves' hyperthyroidism. Study at large: At the time of initial diagnosis and before any treatment, peripheral blood was collected.

Amplifying from RNA transcripts, the study obtained TCR beta CDR3 regions. RT-PCR with HTBI primers came first, then second-round multiplex PCR. MiXCR was run by TCRdb on the multiplex PCR reads, yielding one entry per CDR3 protein. The sample has under 200,000 distinct CDR3 sequences, roughly 37% seen once. This clonotype was recorded many times. Its ends do not fully match the called genes, so a read error is possible. The V gene's germline CDR1 is SGHDN and CDR2 FVKESK. This CDR3 region has 13 residues. The receptor's source is a woman aged 40 to 55 with Graves' ophthalmopathy. The V and J genes are TRBV14 and TRBJ1-1; D unresolved. Sequenced: peripheral blood. This chain's CDR3 is CASRHGVITEAFF. The CDR3 bases are TGTGCCAGCCGCCACGGGGTTATCACTGAAGCTTTCTTT.